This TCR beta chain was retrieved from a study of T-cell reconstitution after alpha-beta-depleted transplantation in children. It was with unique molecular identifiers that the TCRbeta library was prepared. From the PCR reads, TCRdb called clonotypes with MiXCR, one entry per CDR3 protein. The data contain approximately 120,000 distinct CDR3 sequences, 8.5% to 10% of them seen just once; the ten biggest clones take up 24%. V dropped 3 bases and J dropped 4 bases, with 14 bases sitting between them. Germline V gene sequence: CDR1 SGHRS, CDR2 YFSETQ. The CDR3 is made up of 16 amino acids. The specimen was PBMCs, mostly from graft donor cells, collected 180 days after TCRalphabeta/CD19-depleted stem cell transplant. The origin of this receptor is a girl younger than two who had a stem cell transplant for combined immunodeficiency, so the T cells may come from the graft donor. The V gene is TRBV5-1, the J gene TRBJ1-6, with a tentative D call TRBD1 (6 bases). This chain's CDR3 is CASSYTGKKYNSPLHF. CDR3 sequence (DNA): TGCGCCAGCAGCTACACAGGGAAGAAGTATAATTCACCCCTCCACTTT.